The rows below give T cell receptor beta chains drawn from one sample of a study of cytomegalovirus exposure and HLA in healthy donors. Profiled with immunoSEQ multiplex PCR; TCRdb holds only in-frame clones, not every one. The table records some 90,000 clones, 76% of them present only once. The material sequenced was PBMCs. The receptors were sampled from a man between 35 and 55 years old in good health and CMV-seronegative. The CDR3 runs from the conserved cysteine through the conserved F or W. Each record gives: V gene, J gene, clone size, D gene, CDR3 DNA, CDR3 protein. A D gene is named only where the DNA matches it firmly. Size values are once, few and many counts, or a class for expanded clones, and some rows have none.

TRBV7-8	TRBJ1-1	few	.	TGTGCCAGCACCCTTAGTACAGTCAGGACTGAAGCTTTCTTT	CASTLSTVRTEAFF
TRBV6-1	TRBJ2-1	few	TRBD1	TGTGCCAGCAGGGACAGTGGGACAGGGTCCGATGAGCAGTTCTTC	CASRDSGTGSDEQFF
TRBV6-5	TRBJ1-1	.	.	TGTGCCAGCACCTCGGGGTGGACTGAAGCTTTCTTT	CASTSGWTEAFF
TRBV6-4	TRBJ2-2	once	.	TGTGCCAGCAGCGAAAACGGGGAACAGGGGGAGCTGTTTTTT	CASSENGEQGELFF
TRBV27	TRBJ1-5	.	TRBD1	TGTGCCAGCAGGGGGACAGGGCTAATCAATCAGCCCCAGCATTTT	CASRGTGLINQPQHF
TRBV27	TRBJ2-5	.	TRBD2	TGTGCCAGCAGCTCCTTACTAGCGGGCCCGGGGACCCAGTACTTC	CASSSLLAGPGTQYF
TRBV5-5	TRBJ2-7	.	TRBD2	TGTGCCAGCAGCTTGAGAGCGGGGGGGCGCGAGCAGTACTTC	CASSLRAGGREQYF
TRBV7-9	TRBJ1-1	few	.	TGTGCCAGCAGCGGCAGGAACACTGAAGCTTTCTTT	CASSGRNTEAFF
TRBV19	TRBJ1-2	.	TRBD1	TGTGCCAGTAGTGGGCGGGACAGGGCCCACACCTTC	CASSGRDRAHTF
TRBV6-5	TRBJ1-3	.	.	TGTGCCAGCAACAACGCAGGCTCTGGAAACACCATATATTTT	CASNNAGSGNTIYF
TRBV10-3	TRBJ1-6	few	.	TGTGCCATCAGTGAGGTAGGGGCTAGTGATTCACCCCTCCACTTT	CAISEVGASDSPLHF
TRBV19	TRBJ1-4	.	.	TGTGCCAGCACATCACACGGCCGGGGTGGTGGAGCAACTAATGAAAAACTGTTTTTT	CASTSHGRGGGATNEKLFF
TRBV6-6	TRBJ2-7	.	TRBD2	TGTGCCAGCAGTCAAATAGCGGGGGGGCAGGAGGGCGAGCAGTACTTC	CASSQIAGGQEGEQYF
TRBV7-2	TRBJ2-1	.	.	TGTGCCAGCAGCTTCGACAGGTACTCCAATGAGCAGTTCTTC	CASSFDRYSNEQFF
TRBV18	TRBJ2-5	.	TRBD2	TGTGCCAGCTCACCCCCAGCGGGGGAGCGCCTTACGACCCAGTACTTC	CASSPPAGERLTTQYF
TRBV4-2	TRBJ2-3	.	TRBD2	TGTGCCAGCAGCCAGGGACTAGCGGGGGGGCAAGATACGCAGTATTTT	CASSQGLAGGQDTQYF
TRBV9	TRBJ1-2	.	TRBD1	TGTGCCAGCAGCTTCAGGACAGGGAATTATGGCTACACCTTC	CASSFRTGNYGYTF
TRBV11-1	TRBJ1-1	once	TRBD1	TGTGCCAGCAGCTTAACAGGGGGCATCACTGAAGCTTTCTTT	CASSLTGGITEAFF
TRBV6-5	TRBJ2-5	.	TRBD2	TGTGCCAGCAGGCCTAGCGGGGGGGGAGAGACCCAGTACTTC	CASRPSGGGETQYF
TRBV5-1	TRBJ1-2	.	.	TGCGCCAGCAGCCCCCGCGGGGGGCACAGTGGCTACACCTTC	CASSPRGGHSGYTF